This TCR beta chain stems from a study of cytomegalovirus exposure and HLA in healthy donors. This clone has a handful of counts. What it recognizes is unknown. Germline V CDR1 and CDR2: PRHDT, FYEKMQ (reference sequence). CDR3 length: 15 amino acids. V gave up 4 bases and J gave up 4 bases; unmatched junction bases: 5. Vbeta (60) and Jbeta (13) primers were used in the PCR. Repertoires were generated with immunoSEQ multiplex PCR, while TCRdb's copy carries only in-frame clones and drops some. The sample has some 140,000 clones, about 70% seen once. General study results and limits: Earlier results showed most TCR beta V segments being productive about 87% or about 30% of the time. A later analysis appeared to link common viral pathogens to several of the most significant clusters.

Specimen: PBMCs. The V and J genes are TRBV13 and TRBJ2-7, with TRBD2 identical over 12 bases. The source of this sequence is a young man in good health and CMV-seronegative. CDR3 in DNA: TGTGCCAGCAGCTCCAGGACTAGCGGGGCATACGAGCAGTACTTC. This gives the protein CASSSRTSGAYEQYF.